This T cell receptor beta chain was sequenced during a study of T-cell reconstitution after alpha-beta-depleted transplantation in children. CDR1 and CDR2 (germline): SGHTA, FQGNSA. The CDR3 is 17 amino acids. J gave up 1 base and V 2 bases, and 4 bases lay outside the gene matches. Many counts were recorded for this clonotype. It was with unique molecular identifiers that the TCRbeta library was prepared. Each CDR3 protein is one row after TCRdb ran MiXCR on the PCR reads. The sample includes some 350,000 distinct CDR3 sequences, 10% seen only once; the top ten take 2.4%. Sequenced material: PBMCs from the stem cell graft donor, taken from the stem cell graft. The TCR was taken from a human donor who donated a stem cell graft to a child with acute lymphoblastic leukemia. The chain couples TRBV7-2 to TRBJ2-7, with 14 bases identical to TRBD2. The DNA of the CDR3 is TGTGCCAGCAGCTTAATCGGGACTAGCGGGAGTTCCTACGAGCAGTACTTC. This translates into CASSLIGTSGSSYEQYF.